Each of the 24 T cell receptor beta chains below was sequenced from the same sample in a study of blood T cell repertoires in COVID-19. Libraries were prepared by immunoSEQ multiplex PCR; TCRdb keeps only in-frame clonotypes and omits some of them. The repertoire holds approximately 120,000 clones, with 75% to 90% as singletons. Sequencing was done on a sample of PBMCs or T cells enriched from blood (not recorded which). The source is a man aged 25 to 40 who had recovered from COVID-19.

The CDR3 region is CAWGGQGTSPLHF. The DNA of the CDR3 is TGTGCCTGGGGAGGACAGGGAACCTCTCCCCTCCACTTT. The V and J genes are TRBV30 and TRBJ1-6; TRBD1 aligns across 8 bases. CDR1 GTSNPN and CDR2 SVGIG come from the germline V gene (reference sequence). Trimming cost V 5 bases and J 13 bases; bases outside gene matches: 10. The CDR3 loop spans 13 amino acids.

The chain links TRBV15 to TRBJ2-1, with 8 bases aligning to TRBD2. With 2 bases clipped from V and 8 bases from J, the junction kept 11 bases outside the gene matches. The CDR3 runs to 16 residues. Germline V lookup: CDR1 LNHNV, CDR2 YYDKDF (reference sequence). As DNA, the CDR3 is TGTGCCACCAGCAGACAGGGTAGCGGGACGCCCCATGAGCAGTTCTTC. As protein: CATSRQGSGTPHEQFF.

The genes are TRBV5-6 and TRBJ2-3; 9 positions match TRBD2. V gave up 1 base and J gave up 4 bases; unmatched junction bases: 4. This CDR3 has 15 residues. From germline, CDR1 is SGHDT and CDR2 YYEEEE. The CDR3 sequence is CASSLLVAGADTQYF. CDR3 DNA: TGTGCCAGCAGCTTGTTGGTAGCGGGGGCAGATACGCAGTATTTT.

The chain employs TRBV12-3 or TRBV12-4 and TRBJ2-1; no clear D gene. The CDR3 has 13 residues. Between the trimmed V and J ends, which lost 6 bases and 7 bases, there was a span of 13 bases. The DNA for the CDR3 is TGTGCCAGCAGCCCGGTGCGGATGAATGAGCAGTTCTTC. Translated, it gives CASSPVRMNEQFF.

Concerning this clone: An end of the junction does not agree with germline; a read error may underlie this. This rearrangement joins TRBV19 to TRBJ1-4; 8 bases fit TRBD1. CDR1 LNHDA and CDR2 SQIVND come from the germline V gene (reference sequence). This CDR3 has 16 residues. CDR3 in amino acids: CASSLDRGGTNEKLFF. DNA of the CDR3: TGTGCCAGTAGTTTAGACAGGGGCGGAACTAATGAAAAACTGTTTTTT.

This clone appeared a single time. CDR3 in amino acids: CASSHPDRIGQMNTEAFF. CDR3 sequence (DNA): TGTGCCAGCAGTCACCCTGACAGGATTGGGCAGATGAACACTGAAGCTTTCTTT. The chain couples TRBV2 to TRBJ1-1; D perhaps matches TRBD1 (6 bases). V lost 5 bases and J lost 0, with 22 bases in between. The CDR3 is 18 residues long. Per germline, CDR1 SNHLY and CDR2 FYNNEI.

This clone showed up just once. CDR3 region: CAWSVREVREQYF. The CDR3 region has the DNA TGTGCCTGGAGTGTGCGGGAGGTAAGGGAGCAGTACTTC. V and J are TRBV30 and TRBJ2-7; TRBD2 agrees at 8 bases. The germline gives CDR1 GTSNPN, CDR2 SVGIG (reference sequence). The trim removed 0 bases at V and 7 bases at J, leaving 5 bases unmatched. This CDR3 has 13 residues.

This chain uses TRBV6-2 or TRBV6-3 with TRBJ2-7; 13 bases fit TRBD2. Germline assignment: CDR1 MNHEY and CDR2 SVGEGT. Unmatched junction bases numbered 2, after V lost 0 bases and J lost 3 bases. This CDR3 has 16 amino acids. This chain's CDR3 is CASSYSRLAGGYEQYF. The CDR3 DNA reads as TGTGCCAGCAGTTACTCCAGACTAGCGGGGGGCTACGAGCAGTACTTC.

This clone was seen a handful of times. The chain links TRBV11-2 to TRBJ2-3; D unresolved. V lost 6 bases to trimming and J lost 7 bases, with 8 bases between them. The CDR3 has 11 amino acids. Germline assignment: CDR1 SGHAT and CDR2 FQNNGV. CDR3 amino acids: CASSLANTQYF. CDR3 bases: TGTGCCAGCAGTTTGGCAAATACGCAGTATTTT.

In its sample, this clone was seen a few times. The chain is built from TRBV2 and TRBJ1-1, with 7 bases identical to TRBD1. J gave up 7 bases and V 5 bases, and 1 base lay outside the gene matches. CDR1 and CDR2 from the germline V gene are SNHLY and FYNNEI. CDR3 length equals 11 residues. The DNA of the CDR3 is TGTGCCAGCAGTAACAGGGGTGAAGCTTTCTTT. The encoded protein is CASSNRGEAFF.

This clone was counted a single time. V gene TRBV7-3 combines with J gene TRBJ1-1; D is ambiguous. CDR3 size: 15 residues. V was cut by 2 bases and J by 3 bases, with 13 bases left in between. CDR1 SGHTA and CDR2 FQGTGA come from the germline V gene. The CDR3 here is CASSLLGPEYTEAFF. The DNA of the CDR3 is TGTGCCAGCAGCTTACTAGGTCCAGAGTACACTGAAGCTTTCTTT.

The genes are TRBV24-1 and TRBJ2-3, with a possible D match to TRBD2 (6 bases). The germline V and J ends were trimmed by 6 bases and 3 bases, with 15 bases remaining between them. The CDR3 contains 15 residues. Germline CDR1 is KGHDR and CDR2 is SFDVKD. The CDR3 loop is CATSSGIGRTDTQYF. CDR3 bases: TGTGCCACCAGTTCTGGGATTGGGAGGACAGATACGCAGTATTTT.

The chain is built from TRBV6-1 and TRBJ1-1; weak D call: TRBD1 (6 bases). The CDR3 length is 14 residues. V was trimmed by 3 bases and J by 5 bases, leaving 13 bases between them. Germline values: CDR1 MNHNS, CDR2 SASEGT. CDR3 protein: CASSEQGKSTEAFF. CDR3 nucleotides: TGTGCCAGCAGTGAGCAGGGGAAGTCGACTGAAGCTTTCTTT.

By share, this clone counts as medium-sized. V and J are TRBV5-1 and TRBJ1-2; 7 bases match TRBD1. With 3 bases clipped from V and 9 bases from J, the junction kept 8 bases outside the gene matches. This CDR3 is built from 13 residues. Germline values: CDR1 SGHRS, CDR2 YFSETQ. CDR3: CASSWLGQESYTF. In DNA, the CDR3 is TGCGCCAGCAGCTGGCTTGGACAGGAGAGCTACACCTTC. Complete variable domain (other parts from reference TRBV5-1 and TRBJ1-2): KAGVTQTPRYLIKTRGQQVTLSCSPISGHRSVSWYQQTPGQGLQFLFEYFSETQRNKGNFPGRFSGRQFSNSRSEMNVSTLELGDSALYLCASSWLGQESYTFGSGTRLTVV.

This sequence joins TRBV19 and TRBJ1-5, with a possible D match to TRBD1 (5 bases). The CDR3 is made up of 12 amino acids. Deletions cut 9 bases from V and 7 bases from J, with 13 bases between. Germline-derived CDR1 and CDR2 are LNHDA and SQIVND (reference sequence). CDR3 bases: TGTGCCAGCAGTTCGACAGACCAGCCCCAGCATTTT. Encoded protein: CASSSTDQPQHF.

The chain has TRBV19 and TRBJ1-4, with 8 bases matching TRBD1. The CDR3 covers 14 residues. The J segment lost 8 bases and the V segment lost 10 bases, leaving 12 bases of the junction unmatched. Germline loops: CDR1 LNHDA, CDR2 SQIVND (reference sequence). The CDR3 DNA sequence: TGTGCCACCTCCCAGGGGGCTCTACCCGAAAAACTGTTTTTT. It translates to CATSQGALPEKLFF.

This chain links TRBV10-2 with TRBJ1-1, with D maybe TRBD1 (6 bases). Trimming took off 6 bases at V and 0 bases at J, with 8 bases between the two ends. The CDR3 is made up of 13 amino acids. The V gene's germline CDR1 is WSHSY and CDR2 SAAADI. CDR3 sequence reads: CASRDSLNTEAFF. The DNA of the CDR3 is TGCGCCAGCAGGGACAGCTTGAACACTGAAGCTTTCTTT.

This rearrangement joins TRBV6-5 to TRBJ1-6, with D possibly being TRBD1 (6 bases). CDR3 length equals 16 residues. V dropped 2 bases and J dropped 9 bases, with 17 bases sitting between them. Germline V lookup: CDR1 MNHEY, CDR2 SVGAGI. As DNA, the CDR3 is TGTGCCAGCAGTTACAGAACCACAGGGCAAGCTTCACCCCTCCACTTT. Its translation is CASSYRTTGQASPLHF.

This chain connects TRBV4-1 to TRBJ1-5; 8 nucleotides line up with TRBD1. The CDR3 loop spans 15 amino acids. V shed 0 bases, J shed 6 bases, and the junction held 4 bases outside the gene matches. Germline CDR1 and CDR2: MGHRA and YSYEKL. As DNA, the CDR3 is TGCGCCAGCAGCCAAGAACGCAGGGGGCTTCAGCCCCAGCATTTT. Amino acids: CASSQERRGLQPQHF.

The chain recombines TRBV5-1 with TRBJ2-3; 9 bases agree with TRBD1. This CDR3 is built from 16 residues. The J segment lost 2 bases and the V segment lost 4 bases, leaving 8 bases of the junction unmatched. Germline V CDR1 and CDR2: SGHRS, YFSETQ. The DNA of the CDR3 is TGCGCCAGCAGCATACCGGGACAGGGACACACAGATACGCAGTATTTT. Protein: CASSIPGQGHTDTQYF.

This clone was detected a few times. V usage is TRBV24-1 and J usage is TRBJ1-4; TRBD1 aligns across 7 bases. From germline, CDR1 is KGHDR and CDR2 SFDVKD. The CDR3 is 18 residues long. V lost 3 bases and J lost 0; bases outside the gene matches: 9. DNA for the CDR3: TGTGCCACCAGTGATCCCCTTAGGGGACAGTCAACTAATGAAAAACTGTTTTTT. Translating it yields CATSDPLRGQSTNEKLFF.

This chain links TRBV11-2 with TRBJ1-2; D is uncertain. Trimming left V 2 bases short and J 4 bases short, with 20 bases between. From germline, CDR1 is SGHAT and CDR2 FQNNGV. The CDR3 has 17 amino acids. CDR3 nucleotides: TGTGCCAGCAGCTTAAATGCCAACTCCCTTTCGCTCTATGGCTACACCTTC. It yields the protein CASSLNANSLSLYGYTF.

The chain employs TRBV5-6 and TRBJ1-6; 9 bases align to TRBD1. The V gene end was trimmed by 3 bases and the J gene end by 8 bases; junction bases not matched to a gene: 0. In germline, CDR1 is SGHDT, CDR2 YYEEEE. This CDR3 has 13 residues. CDR3 protein: CASSWTGDSPLHF. The CDR3 nucleotides read TGTGCCAGCAGCTGGACAGGGGATTCACCCCTCCACTTT.

The chain has TRBV24-1 and TRBJ1-5; no reliable D call. Germline V gene lookup returns CDR1 KGHDR and CDR2 SFDVKD. V was pared by 1 base and J by 1 base, with 10 bases between. The CDR3 loop spans 16 amino acids. The CDR3 DNA reads as TGTGCCACCAGTGATTTTTCTCGGGGAAGCAATCAGCCCCAGCATTTT. Residues: CATSDFSRGSNQPQHF.